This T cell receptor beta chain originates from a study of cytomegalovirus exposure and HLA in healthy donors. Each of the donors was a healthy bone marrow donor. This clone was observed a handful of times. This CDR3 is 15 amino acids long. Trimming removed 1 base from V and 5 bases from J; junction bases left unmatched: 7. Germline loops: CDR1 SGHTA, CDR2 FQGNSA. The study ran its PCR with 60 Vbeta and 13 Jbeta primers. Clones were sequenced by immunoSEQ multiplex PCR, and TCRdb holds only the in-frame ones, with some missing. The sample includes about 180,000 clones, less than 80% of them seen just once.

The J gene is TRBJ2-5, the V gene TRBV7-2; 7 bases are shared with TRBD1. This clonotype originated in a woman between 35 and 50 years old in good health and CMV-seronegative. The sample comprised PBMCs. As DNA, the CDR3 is TGTGCCAGCAGCTTAGGGCCAGGGGGTTACGAGACCCAGTACTTC. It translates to CASSLGPGGYETQYF. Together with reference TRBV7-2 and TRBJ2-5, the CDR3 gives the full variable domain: GAGVSQSPSNKVTEKGKDVELRCDPISGHTALYWYRQSLGQGLEFLIYFQGNSAPDKSGLPSDRFSAERTGGSVSTLTIQRTQQEDSAVYLCASSLGPGGYETQYFGPGTRLLVL.